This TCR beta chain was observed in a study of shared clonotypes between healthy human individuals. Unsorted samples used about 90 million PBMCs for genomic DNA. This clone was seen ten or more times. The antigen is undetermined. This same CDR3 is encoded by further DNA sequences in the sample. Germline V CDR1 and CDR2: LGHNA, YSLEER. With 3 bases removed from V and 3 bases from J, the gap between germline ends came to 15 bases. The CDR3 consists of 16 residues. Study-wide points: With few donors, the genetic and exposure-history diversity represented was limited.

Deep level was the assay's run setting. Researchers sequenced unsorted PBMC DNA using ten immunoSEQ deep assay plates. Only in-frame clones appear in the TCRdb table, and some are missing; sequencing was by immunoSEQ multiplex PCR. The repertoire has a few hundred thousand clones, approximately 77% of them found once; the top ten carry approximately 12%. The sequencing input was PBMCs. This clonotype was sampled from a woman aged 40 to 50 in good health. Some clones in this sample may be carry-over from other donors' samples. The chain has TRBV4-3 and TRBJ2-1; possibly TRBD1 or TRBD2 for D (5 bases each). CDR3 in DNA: TGCGCCAGCAGCCAGCTGGGGACCGGCGACTACAATGAGCAGTTCTTC. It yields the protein CASSQLGTGDYNEQFF.